The next 22 T cell receptor beta chains were all read from a single sample in a study of T cell repertoires in cytomegalovirus infection. TCRdb called the reads again in MiXCR, with one record for every CDR3 protein. This table holds more than 150,000 distinct CDR3 sequences, 28% found once. Sequenced material: PBMCs. These receptors all come from a human donor in good health (CMV status not recorded). Some clones in this sample may be carry-over from other donors' samples.

The CDR3 coding sequence is TGCGCCAGCAGCTTGGATACAGGGAAAAACATTCAGTACTTC. Its protein product is CASSLDTGKNIQYF. The V call is TRBV5-1, the J call TRBJ2-4, with D perhaps matching TRBD1 (6 bases). The CDR3 consists of 14 residues. The germline V and J ends were trimmed by 0 bases and 4 bases, with 8 bases remaining between them. Germline V gene data show CDR1 as SGHRS and CDR2 as YFSETQ.

The chain has TRBV20-1 and TRBJ2-5, with TRBD1 matching over 9 bases. CDR1 and CDR2 from the germline V gene are DFQATT and SNEGSKA (reference sequence). The CDR3 runs to 17 residues. Unmatched junction bases numbered 9, after V lost 0 bases and J lost 1 base. The CDR3 sequence is CSARDWRQGGSQETQYF. Here the CDR3 DNA reads TGCAGTGCTAGAGATTGGAGACAGGGGGGCTCCCAAGAGACCCAGTACTTC.

This clonotype was counted once. The chain uses TRBV20-1 and TRBJ2-3; 9 positions match TRBD1. Trimming at V came to 6 bases and at J to 6 bases, leaving 7 bases not matched to a gene. Germline V gene data show CDR1 as DFQATT and CDR2 as SNEGSKA (reference sequence). This CDR3 spans 13 amino acids. DNA for the CDR3: TGCAGTGCCCTGGACAGGGGAGGGGATACGCAGTATTTT. It codes for CSALDRGGDTQYF.

The sample holds a few counts of this clonotype. The chain is built from TRBV20-1 and TRBJ2-3, with TRBD2 matching over 13 bases. The V and J ends lost 2 bases and 5 bases, in that order; junction bases with no gene match: 4. Germline V gene sequence: CDR1 DFQATT, CDR2 SNEGSKA (reference sequence). CDR3 length: 15 amino acids. CDR3 sequence: CSARPTSGRVDTQYF. For the CDR3, the DNA is TGCAGTGCTAGACCAACTAGCGGGAGGGTAGATACGCAGTATTTT.

The V and J genes are TRBV2 and TRBJ2-2; TRBD2 might be the D (5 bases). CDR3 length equals 13 residues. Per the germline V gene, CDR1 is SNHLY and CDR2 is FYNNEI. The V end lost 7 bases, the J end lost 8 bases, and 14 bases lay between the germline ends. The CDR3 sequence: CASIERGSGELFF. CDR3 bases: TGTGCCAGCATCGAACGAGGGTCTGGGGAGCTGTTTTTT.

This clonotype was counted at least ten times. J is TRBJ2-2 and V is TRBV7-2, with a possible D match to TRBD2 (7 bases). With 5 bases removed from V and 3 bases from J, the gap between germline ends came to 28 bases. There are 20 residues in the CDR3. Germline V gene data show CDR1 as SGHTA and CDR2 as FQGNSA. The CDR3 sequence is CASSPFRGAGSPGDTGELFF. Written as DNA, the CDR3 is TGTGCCAGCAGCCCCTTCCGGGGGGCGGGCTCTCCTGGGGACACCGGGGAGCTGTTTTTT.

V gene TRBV7-2 combines with J gene TRBJ2-5; D gene uncertain. V lost 3 bases, J lost 5 bases, and 10 bases lay in between. CDR1 is SGHTA and CDR2 is FQGNSA in the germline V gene. The CDR3 has 13 amino acids. The CDR3 is CASSFQGLETQYF. The CDR3 DNA is TGTGCCAGCAGCTTTCAAGGGTTGGAGACCCAGTACTTC.

This chain links TRBV4-3 with TRBJ1-2; 7 nucleotides match TRBD1. CDR3 length: 15 residues. V trimming: 4 bases; J trimming: 4 bases; junction bases outside the gene matches: 9. The germline V gene encodes CDR1 LGHNA and CDR2 YSLEER. The CDR3 DNA sequence: TGCGCCAGCAGCCGCCATCCGGGACAGCCCTATGGCTACACCTTC. It is translated as CASSRHPGQPYGYTF.

The J gene is TRBJ2-5, the V gene TRBV3-1, with TRBD2 as a possible D gene (6 bases). The CDR3 runs 16 residues. The germline V gene encodes CDR1 LGHDT and CDR2 YNNKEL (reference sequence). Trimming took off 0 bases at V and 2 bases at J, with 13 bases between the two ends. The CDR3 DNA follows: TGTGCCAGCAGCCAAGATGATGGACGGGGGCAAGAGACCCAGTACTTC. Residues: CASSQDDGRGQETQYF.

The chain links TRBV6-4 to TRBJ2-1; 7 bases map to TRBD2. The CDR3 spans 15 residues. Per germline, CDR1 MRHNA and CDR2 SNTAGT. The trim removed 6 bases at V and 3 bases at J, leaving 8 bases unmatched. The CDR3, as DNA: TGTGCCAGCAGCCCAATAGCGGGTTACTACAATGAGCAGTTCTTC. Translation: CASSPIAGYYNEQFF.

This clonotype was seen many times. The chain joins TRBV7-2 to TRBJ2-3, with 10 bases that match TRBD2. Germline values: CDR1 SGHTA, CDR2 FQGNSA. V shed 2 bases and J 0 bases; nucleotides not matched to a gene: 5. This CDR3 contains 17 residues. CDR3 nucleotide sequence: TGTGCCAGCAGCTTATCCGGACTAGCGGAGAGCACAGATACGCAGTATTTT. Residues: CASSLSGLAESTDTQYF.

The chain carries TRBV6-5 and TRBJ2-7; D is perhaps TRBD1 or TRBD2 (5 bases each). CDR1 is MNHEY and CDR2 is SVGAGI in the germline V gene. Trimming cost V 6 bases and J 7 bases, with 19 bases left between them. The CDR3 sequence is 14 residues long. CDR3 sequence reads: CASRRTRGDGEQYF. CDR3 DNA sequence: TGTGCCAGCAGACGAACCCGAGGGGATGGGGAGCAGTACTTC.

This rearrangement joins TRBV2 to TRBJ2-2; possible D gene TRBD2, 6 bases. The V gene lost 4 bases and the J gene lost 0 bases, with 15 bases spanning the gap. Germline assignment: CDR1 SNHLY and CDR2 FYNNEI. CDR3 size: 17 residues. The CDR3 DNA follows: TGTGCCAGCAGTGCCTCCGGGACTCTATCGAACACCGGGGAGCTGTTTTTT. Its protein product is CASSASGTLSNTGELFF.

V and J are TRBV6-2 or TRBV6-3 and TRBJ1-5; 8 bases align to TRBD1. The V and J ends lost 4 bases and 7 bases, in that order; junction bases with no gene match: 9. This CDR3 has 15 amino acids. Germline-derived CDR1 and CDR2 are MNHEY and SVGEGT. This CDR3 is CASSSPDRDYQPQHF. The CDR3 DNA follows: TGTGCCAGCAGTTCCCCGGACAGGGATTACCAGCCCCAGCATTTT.

CDR3 nucleotides: TGTGCCACCAGCAGAGTCAACAGGGACCCGGGCGAGCAGTACTTC. This translates into CATSRVNRDPGEQYF. The J gene is TRBJ2-7, the V gene TRBV15; D is possibly TRBD1 (6 bases). This CDR3 is built from 15 residues. V dropped 1 base and J dropped 6 bases, with 16 bases sitting between them. Per the germline V gene, CDR1 is LNHNV and CDR2 is YYDKDF (reference sequence). The variable domain in full, with the rest retrieved from reference TRBV15 and TRBJ2-7, is DAMVIQNPRYQVTQFGKPVTLSCSQTLNHNVMYWYQQKSSQAPKLLFHYYDKDFNNEADTPDNFQSRRPNTSFCFLDIRSPGLGDTAMYLCATSRVNRDPGEQYFGPGTRLTVT.

The V and J genes are TRBV4-3 and TRBJ2-7, with D uncertain. V was shortened by 1 base and J by 5 bases, with 15 bases between the two germline ends. The CDR3 has 15 residues. Germline CDR1 reads LGHNA; CDR2 reads YSLEER. This CDR3 reads CASSQGTAYRDEQYF. The CDR3 DNA reads TGCGCCAGCAGCCAAGGTACGGCGTATCGGGACGAGCAGTACTTC.

This clonotype was observed a handful of times. The genes are TRBV4-2 and TRBJ1-2; unclear D gene. CDR1 is LGHNA and CDR2 is YNFKEQ in the germline V gene. The CDR3 runs 13 residues. Trimming shortened V by 3 bases and J by 3 bases, and 8 bases separated the two germline ends. CDR3 residues: CASSQSTDYGYTF. The CDR3 DNA reads TGTGCCAGCAGCCAGAGTACCGACTATGGCTACACCTTC.

The rearrangement joins TRBV19 to TRBJ2-1, with D possibly TRBD2 on 5 matching bases. CDR1 and CDR2 (germline): LNHDA, SQIVND (reference sequence). V dropped 6 bases and J dropped 6 bases, with 15 bases sitting between them. This CDR3 is 14 amino acids long. CDR3 loop: CASSLQDSTNEQFF. In DNA, the CDR3 is TGTGCCAGTAGCCTCCAGGACTCGACCAATGAGCAGTTCTTC.

V gene TRBV19 combines with J gene TRBJ1-1; possibly TRBD1 for D (5 bases). The CDR3 spans 14 residues. The V gene's germline CDR1 is LNHDA and CDR2 SQIVND (reference sequence). With 3 bases removed from V and 1 base from J, the gap between germline ends came to 9 bases. CDR3 in DNA: TGTGCCAGTAGTATGCGGGGCACGAACACTGAAGCTTTCTTT. Translating it yields CASSMRGTNTEAFF.

The chain couples TRBV5-4 to TRBJ1-1; D is ambiguous. Germline CDR1 reads SGHNT; CDR2 reads YYREEE (reference sequence). Trimming shortened V by 0 bases and J by 6 bases, and 9 bases separated the two germline ends. The CDR3 consists of 13 residues. The CDR3: CASSLDLVAEAFF. CDR3 in DNA: TGTGCCAGCAGCTTGGACCTCGTTGCTGAAGCTTTCTTT.

This sequence joins TRBV5-1 and TRBJ1-5; 7 nucleotides line up with TRBD1. This CDR3 is 14 amino acids long. Trimming cost V 4 bases and J 5 bases; bases outside gene matches: 6. The germline gives CDR1 SGHRS, CDR2 YFSETQ. The CDR3 coding sequence is TGCGCCAGCAGCCCGGGGGACAGAGATCAGCCCCAGCATTTT. Translated: CASSPGDRDQPQHF.

This clonotype was observed a few times. The chain uses TRBV15 and TRBJ2-1; D not resolved. Germline V gene data show CDR1 as LNHNV and CDR2 as YYDKDF (reference sequence). The CDR3 consists of 15 residues. V was pared by 3 bases and J by 3 bases, with 12 bases between. CDR3 loop: CATSSPGRSYNEQFF. CDR3 nucleotide sequence: TGTGCCACCAGCAGTCCTGGACGGAGCTACAATGAGCAGTTCTTC.